This T cell receptor (beta chain) was identified during a study of cytomegalovirus exposure and HLA in healthy donors. The CDR3 is 14 residues long. Trimming took off 5 bases at V and 2 bases at J, with 13 bases between the two ends. Germline lookup yields CDR1 LNHDA and CDR2 SQIVND (reference sequence). The PCR made use of 60 Vbeta and 13 Jbeta primers. TCRdb keeps only in-frame clones here, not all; method: immunoSEQ multiplex PCR. The repertoire holds 150,000 to 200,000 clones, with 65% to 70% as singletons. The clonotype comes from a woman aged 18-30 years in good health and CMV-seropositive. The gene calls are TRBV19 and TRBJ2-7; D remains unclear. Source material: PBMCs. CDR3 protein: CASSQFVSAYEQYF. Here the CDR3 DNA reads TGTGCCAGTAGTCAATTCGTCAGTGCCTACGAGCAGTACTTC.